Listed below are T cell receptor beta chains from one sample, sequenced in a study of blood T cell repertoires in COVID-19. Repertoires were generated with immunoSEQ multiplex PCR, while TCRdb's copy carries only in-frame clones and drops some. The sample holds about 150,000 clones; around 87% are singletons and the top ten take about 6%. Sequencing used peripheral blood. Receptor source: a man older than 75 with acute or convalescent COVID-19. Each CDR3 is given with its conserved first and last residue. D genes are given only for firm matches. For some rows the clone size is stated as once, few or many, or as a class when expanded; others skip it.

D gene	V gene	J gene	clone size	CDR3 protein	CDR3 DNA
.	TRBV6-6	TRBJ1-3	.	CASSSQGFGGNTIYF	TGTGCCAGCAGTTCACAGGGTTTTGGTGGAAACACCATATATTTT
TRBD1	TRBV5-4	TRBJ1-2	.	CASSLGGQRLLYGYTF	TGTGCCAGCAGCTTGGGGGGACAGCGCTTACTCTATGGCTACACCTTC
TRBD1	TRBV11-2	TRBJ2-7	once	CASSEDRYEQYF	TGTGCCAGCAGCGAGGACAGGTACGAGCAGTACTTC
.	TRBV3-1/TRBV3-2	TRBJ1-6	.	CASSQVGGNSPLHF	TGTGCCAGCAGCCAAGTCGGCGGGAATTCACCCCTCCACTTT
.	TRBV23-1	TRBJ1-2	.	CASSQKKCEILTFNYGYTF	TGCGCCAGCAGTCAGAAAAAATGCGAGATCCTGACTTTTAACTATGGCTACACCTTC
.	TRBV5-6	TRBJ2-1	.	CASRSTGLEFF	TGTGCCAGCAGGTCTACAGGGCTCGAGTTCTTC
TRBD1	TRBV2	TRBJ2-2	.	CASSARQGTGELFF	TGTGCCAGCAGTGCTAGACAGGGGACCGGGGAGCTGTTTTTT
.	TRBV3-1/TRBV3-2	TRBJ2-7	.	CASSSSLFYEQYF	TGTGCCAGCAGCTCCTCTTTATTCTACGAGCAGTACTTC
TRBD2	TRBV5-1	TRBJ2-3	.	CASSPGLAGGADTQYF	TGCGCCAGCAGCCCTGGACTAGCGGGGGGCGCAGATACGCAGTATTTT
TRBD1	TRBV10-1	TRBJ2-1	.	CASGAGTGGYNEQFF	TGCGCCAGCGGGGCTGGGACAGGGGGCTACAATGAGCAGTTCTTC
.	TRBV19	TRBJ1-4	.	CASSAQGRRKPANEKLFF	TGTGCCAGTAGTGCTCAGGGGCGGAGGAAACCCGCTAATGAAAAACTGTTTTTT
.	TRBV19	TRBJ1-2	.	CASSISPGYGYTF	TGTGCCAGTAGTATTTCCCCGGGCTATGGCTACACCTTC
TRBD2	TRBV6-5	TRBJ2-5	.	CASSYSSGLARETQYF	TGTGCCAGCAGTTACTCGTCGGGACTAGCGAGGGAGACCCAGTACTTC
TRBD1	TRBV3-1/TRBV3-2	TRBJ2-7	.	CASSQAWDREYEQYF	TGTGCCAGCAGCCAAGCCTGGGACAGGGAATACGAGCAGTACTTC
TRBD1	TRBV2	TRBJ2-3	.	CASSPGSGTGSTDTQYF	TGTGCCAGCAGCCCTGGGAGTGGGACAGGCAGCACAGATACGCAGTATTTT
.	TRBV6-1	TRBJ1-2	few	CASSEALLGGYGYTF	TGTGCCAGCAGTGAAGCGCTACTCGGCGGCTATGGCTACACCTTC
.	TRBV5-8	TRBJ2-7	.	CASSPSGGGVQYF	TGTGCCAGCAGCCCTTCTGGAGGGGGCGTGCAGTACTTC
.	TRBV18	TRBJ1-1	.	CASSPRQGRTEAFF	TGTGCCAGCTCACCGAGGCAGGGAAGGACTGAAGCTTTCTTT
TRBD2	TRBV7-9	TRBJ2-3	.	CASSLDQGGGTDTQYF	TGTGCCAGCAGCTTAGACCAGGGAGGGGGCACAGATACGCAGTATTTT
.	TRBV2	TRBJ1-5	.	CASKLNNQPQHF	TGTGCCAGCAAGCTGAACAATCAGCCCCAGCATTTT
.	TRBV7-9	TRBJ1-1	.	CASSLALTAYTEAFF	TGTGCCAGCAGCTTAGCGCTGACAGCTTACACTGAAGCTTTCTTT
.	TRBV7-9	TRBJ1-5	.	CASSPSASGNQPQHF	TGTGCCAGCAGCCCTTCTGCGTCGGGCAATCAGCCCCAGCATTTT
TRBD2	TRBV4-1	TRBJ2-7	.	CASSQPSAVIAGEYEQYF	TGCGCCAGCAGCCAACCTTCTGCGGTGATAGCGGGAGAATACGAGCAGTACTTC
.	TRBV30	TRBJ2-6	.	CAWNGANSGANVLTF	TGTGCCTGGAATGGGGCAAACTCTGGGGCCAACGTCCTGACTTTC
.	TRBV6-5	TRBJ2-2	.	CASNVVNTGELFF	TGTGCCAGCAATGTAGTCAACACCGGGGAGCTGTTTTTT
.	TRBV5-4	TRBJ2-4	.	CASSLGSTTPGKNIQYF	TGTGCCAGCAGCTTGGGATCTACTACGCCGGGCAAAAACATTCAGTACTTC
TRBD2	TRBV27	TRBJ2-7	.	CASSQEYLLAGGHEQYF	TGTGCCAGCAGTCAAGAATACCTGCTAGCGGGAGGGCACGAGCAGTACTTC
TRBD2	TRBV7-3	TRBJ2-1	.	CASSPGSSGHYNEQFF	TGTGCCAGCAGCCCAGGGTCTAGCGGACATTACAATGAGCAGTTCTTC
TRBD1	TRBV5-6	TRBJ2-3	few	CASRRRQGGADTQYF	TGTGCCAGCAGGCGCCGACAGGGGGGAGCAGATACGCAGTATTTT
TRBD1	TRBV5-4	TRBJ1-4	.	CASSAGGDYEKLFF	TGTGCCAGCAGCGCAGGGGGCGATTATGAAAAACTGTTTTTT
.	TRBV7-2	TRBJ1-2	.	CASSLVEGGNYGYTF	TGTGCCAGCAGCTTAGTTGAGGGCGGAAACTATGGCTACACCTTC
.	TRBV28	TRBJ1-1	.	CASSFQLNTEAFF	TGTGCCAGCAGTTTTCAGTTGAACACTGAAGCTTTCTTT
.	TRBV5-1	TRBJ1-1	.	CASSSQTGPTEAFF	TGCGCCAGCAGCTCGCAGACAGGTCCGACTGAAGCTTTCTTT
.	TRBV5-5	TRBJ2-1	.	CASSLSQGSSEQFF	TGTGCCAGCAGCTTGAGTCAGGGGAGTAGTGAGCAGTTCTTC
.	TRBV4-1	TRBJ2-2	few	CASRRTENTGELFF	TGCGCCAGCCGGAGGACAGAGAACACCGGGGAGCTGTTTTTT
TRBD1	TRBV2	TRBJ2-3	.	CASLGTGAFTDTQYF	TGTGCCAGCTTGGGGACAGGGGCTTTCACAGATACGCAGTATTTT
.	TRBV7-2	TRBJ2-2	.	CASSLDGNTGELFF	TGTGCCAGCAGCCTAGACGGGAACACCGGGGAGCTGTTTTTT
TRBD1	TRBV6-2/TRBV6-3	TRBJ2-3	.	CASSEGQGAQYF	TGTGCCAGCAGTGAGGGACAGGGAGCGCAGTATTTT
.	TRBV2	TRBJ1-1	.	CASSPQGYTEAFF	TGTGCCAGCAGTCCCCAGGGCTACACTGAAGCTTTCTTT
TRBD2	TRBV10-2	TRBJ2-1	.	CASLGLAGVAKHYAGPEQFF	TGCGCCAGCCTCGGACTAGCGGGAGTAGCAAAACATTACGCGGGTCCTGAGCAGTTCTTC
TRBD1	TRBV19	TRBJ2-7	once	CASSIAGTVRSGEQYF	TGTGCCAGTAGTATTGCCGGGACAGTGAGATCGGGCGAGCAGTACTTC
.	TRBV19	TRBJ1-4	.	CASSSRGGSEKLFF	TGTGCCAGTAGTTCTCGCGGAGGGAGTGAAAAACTGTTTTTT
.	TRBV9	TRBJ2-7	.	CASSPRLRSYEQYF	TGTGCCAGCAGCCCTCGACTCCGGTCCTACGAGCAGTACTTC
TRBD2	TRBV6-2/TRBV6-3	TRBJ2-1	.	CASSSFSGIQAYNEQFF	TGTGCCAGCAGTTCCTTTAGCGGGATACAGGCCTACAATGAGCAGTTCTTC
TRBD1	TRBV28	TRBJ1-4	.	CASSNRGLGNEKLFF	TGTGCCAGCAGTAACAGGGGGCTTGGTAATGAAAAACTGTTTTTT
.	TRBV5-4	TRBJ2-1	.	CASSSRGGLYYNEQFF	TGTGCCAGCAGCTCGCGAGGTGGTTTATACTACAATGAGCAGTTCTTC
TRBD1	TRBV18	TRBJ1-5	.	CASSPWTGGSNQPQHF	TGTGCCAGCTCACCATGGACAGGGGGGAGCAATCAGCCCCAGCATTTT